These 23 T cell receptor beta chains share one sample of origin, sequenced in a study of blood T cell repertoires in COVID-19. Data came from immunoSEQ multiplex PCR; TCRdb stores just in-frame clones and leaves some out. The table lists 250,000 to 300,000 clones, around nine tenths of them singletons. Sample: peripheral blood. Receptor source: a young woman with COVID-19, enrolled during active disease.

DNA for the CDR3: TGTGCCAGCTCGACCCCGACAGAATCCTACGAGCAGTACTTC. Translation gives CASSTPTESYEQYF. V usage is TRBV18 and J usage is TRBJ2-7; TRBD1 might be the D (5 bases). The germline CDR1 and CDR2 sequences are KGHSH and LQKENI. Trimming left V 6 bases short and J 1 base short, with 13 bases between. This CDR3 spans 14 amino acids.

Concerning this clone itself: The same CDR3 also results from other DNA sequences found in this sample. V and J are TRBV9 and TRBJ2-7; D gene unclear. Trimming shortened V by 0 bases and J by 3 bases, and 10 bases separated the two germline ends. CDR3 length equals 14 residues. The germline V gene encodes CDR1 SGDLS and CDR2 YYNGEE. This chain's CDR3 is CASSVGGEGYEQYF. CDR3 nucleotide sequence: TGTGCCAGCAGCGTAGGAGGAGAAGGCTACGAGCAGTACTTC.

This sequence joins TRBV9 and TRBJ1-1, with D possibly being TRBD1 (6 bases). The CDR3 loop spans 15 amino acids. V lost 0 bases and J lost 3, with 12 bases in between. Germline V gene sequence: CDR1 SGDLS, CDR2 YYNGEE. The chain's CDR3 is CASSVGAGVDTEAFF. The CDR3 coding sequence is TGTGCCAGCAGCGTAGGGGCAGGGGTGGACACTGAAGCTTTCTTT.

V and J are TRBV7-2 and TRBJ2-1; 7 bases align to TRBD2. The CDR3 extends over 15 amino acids. The V gene end was trimmed by 6 bases and the J gene end by 0 bases; junction bases not matched to a gene: 5. Per germline, CDR1 SGHTA and CDR2 FQGNSA. CDR3 region: CASRLGGSSYNEQFF. DNA of the CDR3: TGTGCCAGCAGACTCGGGGGGAGCTCCTACAATGAGCAGTTCTTC.

This chain's CDR3 is CASSQAGQGGYEQYF. CDR3 nucleotide sequence: TGCGCCAGCAGCCAAGCGGGACAGGGGGGGTACGAGCAGTACTTC. The chain couples TRBV4-1 to TRBJ2-7, with 11 bases fitting TRBD1. Per germline, CDR1 MGHRA and CDR2 YSYEKL. Losses at the gene ends were 1 base for V and 4 bases for J; bases not matched to a gene: 3. The CDR3 spans 15 residues.

The chain has TRBV5-1 and TRBJ1-4; 8 bases fit TRBD1. The junction had 6 bases not matched to a gene; V was cut back by 3 bases and J by 8 bases. The CDR3 is made up of 14 amino acids. The V gene's germline CDR1 is SGHRS and CDR2 YFSETQ. The CDR3 sequence: CASSSQGAGEKLFF. CDR3 nucleotide sequence: TGCGCCAGCAGCTCGCAGGGGGCAGGGGAAAAACTGTTTTTT.

As concerns this clone: An end of the junction does not agree with germline; a read error may underlie this. V and J are TRBV7-7 and TRBJ2-1; perhaps TRBD1 as D (6 bases). The length of the CDR3 is 16 residues. Germline CDR1 and CDR2: SSHAT and FNYEAQ (reference sequence). The CDR3 bases are TGTGCTAGCAGCGTTTACTCCGGGACACCTTACAATGAGCAGTTCTTC. Translated: CASSVYSGTPYNEQFF.

The V gene is TRBV28, the J gene TRBJ1-6; TRBD1 aligns across 7 bases. Germline CDR1 reads MDHEN; CDR2 reads SYDVKM. V dropped 5 bases and J dropped 0; count of bases not matched to a gene: 4. This CDR3 spans 16 amino acids. CDR3 nucleotide sequence: TGTGCCAGCAGTATGCCAGGGGGCTCCTATAATTCACCCCTCCACTTT. Translated, it gives CASSMPGGSYNSPLHF. The full variable domain, its missing parts supplied by reference TRBV28 and TRBJ1-6, is DVKVTQSSRYLVKRTGEKVFLECVQDMDHENMFWYRQDPGLGLRLIYFSYDVKMKEKGDIPEGYSVSREKKERFSLILESASTNQTSMYLCASSMPGGSYNSPLHFGNGTRLTVT.

The chain combines TRBV27 with TRBJ1-3, with D unclear. The CDR3 is 15 residues long. Trimming stripped 6 bases from V and 0 bases from J, with 12 bases between. The germline gives CDR1 MNHEY, CDR2 SMNVEV (reference sequence). The CDR3 DNA reads TGTGCCAGCAGCCCGAGTAGCATCTCTGGAAACACCATATATTTT. Its translation: CASSPSSISGNTIYF.

CDR3: CAWSIQSGAYEQYF. The CDR3 DNA sequence: TGTGCCTGGAGTATTCAGTCGGGGGCCTACGAGCAGTACTTC. The chain employs TRBV30 and TRBJ2-7; tentative D call: TRBD2 (6 bases). CDR3 size: 14 residues. Germline CDR1 reads GTSNPN; CDR2 reads SVGIG (reference sequence). V was pared by 2 bases and J by 2 bases, with 13 bases between.

The J gene is TRBJ2-1, the V gene TRBV2, with D possibly TRBD1 on 6 matching bases. The CDR3 is 15 amino acids. The ends were cut back, 4 bases at V and 0 bases at J, with 10 bases in the middle. The germline CDR1 and CDR2 sequences are SNHLY and FYNNEI. As DNA, the CDR3 is TGTGCCAGCAGTGCAGGACAGTTCTCCTACAATGAGCAGTTCTTC. This codes for CASSAGQFSYNEQFF. Full variable domain (rest looked up from reference TRBV2 and TRBJ2-1): EPEVTQTPSHQVTQMGQEVILRCVPISNHLYFYWYRQILGQKVEFLVSFYNNEISEKSEIFDDQFSVERPDGSNFTLKIRSTKLEDSAMYFCASSAGQFSYNEQFFGPGTRLTVL.

The chain joins TRBV3-1 (or the pseudogene TRBV3-2) to TRBJ1-4; TRBD1 might be the D (5 bases). This CDR3 has 16 residues. Trimming took 3 bases from V and 4 from J, leaving 15 bases between them. Germline loops: CDR1 LGHDT, CDR2 YNNKEL (reference sequence). CDR3 nucleotide sequence: TGTGCCAGCAGCCAGAACCCGGGACTGCTTAATGAAAAACTGTTTTTT. It specifies CASSQNPGLLNEKLFF.

The chain has TRBV5-1 and TRBJ1-3; D remains ambiguous. Deletions cut 0 bases from V and 3 bases from J, with 10 bases between. CDR1 is SGHRS, CDR2 YFSETQ, per germline. The CDR3 sequence is 15 residues long. This CDR3 is CASSLEATLGNTIYF. DNA for the CDR3: TGCGCCAGCAGCTTGGAAGCCACGCTTGGAAACACCATATATTTT.

The chain uses TRBV28 and TRBJ1-5; no definite D call. V was clipped by 6 bases and J by 7 bases, with 16 bases between them. This CDR3 comprises 14 residues. CDR1 is MDHEN and CDR2 is SYDVKM in the germline V gene. The CDR3 DNA sequence: TGTGCCAGCAGCTCGGGTTCATCGGGGCAGCCCCAGCATTTT. Its protein product is CASSSGSSGQPQHF.

This chain joins TRBV27 and TRBJ2-7; perhaps TRBD2 as D (6 bases). In germline, CDR1 is MNHEY, CDR2 SMNVEV (reference sequence). The CDR3 runs to 15 residues. V was trimmed by 6 bases and J by 0 bases, leaving 15 bases between them. The CDR3 region is CASRVLGGPSYEQYF. The CDR3 DNA sequence: TGTGCCAGCAGAGTCCTGGGAGGCCCCTCCTACGAGCAGTACTTC.

The V and J genes are TRBV21-1 and TRBJ2-7; TRBD2 is the table's D call, not checked against the DNA. TRBV21-1 is deemed a pseudogene. CDR3 length: 18 amino acids. CDR3 nucleotide sequence: TGTGCCAGCAGCAAAGACGGGGCTAGCGGGAGGCTCCTCTACGAGCAGTACTTC. Residues: CASSKDGASGRLLYEQYF.

The V gene is TRBV24-1, the J gene TRBJ2-3; possibly TRBD1 for D (5 bases). The CDR3 runs 15 residues. V was trimmed by 4 bases and J by 3 bases, leaving 13 bases between them. Germline V lookup: CDR1 KGHDR, CDR2 SFDVKD. The CDR3 DNA sequence: TGTGCCACCAGTGACCCGATAAGGGGAACAGATACGCAGTATTTT. Translated, it gives CATSDPIRGTDTQYF.

The rearrangement links TRBV29-1 to TRBJ2-5, with TRBD2 matching over 7 bases. Germline V gene sequence: CDR1 SQVTM, CDR2 ANQGSEA. CDR3 size: 12 residues. The J segment lost 4 bases and the V segment lost 6 bases, leaving 5 bases of the junction unmatched. CDR3 sequence: CSVATSSETQYF. CDR3 sequence (DNA): TGCAGCGTCGCGACTAGCTCAGAGACCCAGTACTTC.

The rearrangement links TRBV11-2 to TRBJ2-2; 8 nucleotides align to TRBD2. V shed 4 bases, J shed 7 bases, and the junction held 11 bases outside the gene matches. CDR1 SGHAT and CDR2 FQNNGV come from the germline V gene. This CDR3 spans 16 amino acids. CDR3 nucleotide sequence: TGTGCCAGCAGCTCCCCCAGCGGGAGTACTGGCGGGGAGCTGTTTTTT. This codes for CASSSPSGSTGGELFF.

The chain has TRBV6-5 and TRBJ2-3; 11 nucleotides line up with TRBD2. Losses at the gene ends were 2 bases for V and 5 bases for J; bases not matched to a gene: 3. CDR3 length: 15 amino acids. Germline-derived CDR1 and CDR2 are MNHEY and SVGAGI. This chain's CDR3 is CASSYTSGSVDTQYF. The DNA for the CDR3 is TGTGCCAGCAGTTACACTAGCGGGAGCGTAGATACGCAGTATTTT.

The V call is TRBV18, the J call TRBJ2-7; 10 positions agree with TRBD1. The CDR3 extends over 14 amino acids. From germline, CDR1 is KGHSH and CDR2 LQKENI. With 6 bases clipped from V and 13 bases from J, the junction kept 15 bases outside the gene matches. The CDR3, as DNA: TGTGCCAGCTCGGTGAACCCGGGACAGGGGTTTTATTACTTC. Translation gives CASSVNPGQGFYYF.

The rearrangement joins TRBV5-4 to TRBJ2-6; 9 bases fit TRBD1. The V gene's germline CDR1 is SGHNT and CDR2 YYREEE (reference sequence). This CDR3 region has 17 residues. V lost 4 bases, J lost 0 bases, and 5 bases stayed unmatched. The CDR3 is CASSPSDRGSGANVLTF. DNA for the CDR3: TGTGCCAGCAGCCCTTCGGACAGGGGCTCTGGGGCCAACGTCCTGACTTTC.

The chain carries TRBV27 and TRBJ2-1; D unclear. The CDR3 has 13 residues. CDR1 MNHEY and CDR2 SMNVEV come from the germline V gene (reference sequence). V lost 2 bases and J 4 bases, leaving 6 bases between the germline ends. The CDR3, as DNA: TGTGCCAGCAGTTTAGCGGCTTACAATGAGCAGTTCTTC. Protein sequence: CASSLAAYNEQFF.